This TCR beta chain was recorded in a study of blood T cell repertoires in COVID-19. This table comes from immunoSEQ multiplex PCR, and its TCRdb copy is limited to in-frame clones, with some not included. The table records 66,000 or so clones, 80% of them present only once. V was pared by 1 base and J by 4 bases, with 8 bases between. Germline V CDR1 and CDR2: MNHNS, SASEGT. The CDR3 runs 13 residues. The rearrangement uses TRBV6-1 and TRBJ2-7, with a tentative D call TRBD1 (6 bases). The source is a human donor in a cohort sampled during active COVID-19. The sample consisted of peripheral blood. CDR3 bases: TGTGCCAGCAGTGAAGGGGGGCTGTACGAGCAGTACTTC. Encoded protein: CASSEGGLYEQYF.